The 11 T cell receptor beta chains reported below all come from one sample, sequenced in a study of OX40 agonist ivuxolimab in advanced cancers. Here immunoSEQ multiplex PCR was the method, and the copy in TCRdb shows in-frame clones only, minus some. This sample yields approximately 58,000 clones, of which 65% to 85% are seen a single time; 4.6% belongs to the top ten. Sequences were derived from CD4+ or CD8+ T cells sorted from blood, sampled in a trial of the OX40 agonist ivuxolimab. All receptors derive from an adult with an advanced solid tumor such as melanoma, head and neck, liver or kidney cancer.

This clone was seen a single time. The chain employs TRBV27 and TRBJ2-1, with 13 bases matching TRBD2. This CDR3 is 17 amino acids long. The germline CDR1 and CDR2 sequences are MNHEY and SMNVEV (reference sequence). The ends lost 5 bases at V and 7 bases at J; junction bases unmatched: 11. The CDR3 region is CASSLKVTSGGANEQFF. As DNA, the CDR3 is TGTGCCAGCAGTCTAAAGGTTACTAGCGGGGGGGCAAATGAGCAGTTCTTC.

In DNA form, the CDR3 reads TGTGCCAGCAGCGTAGAAGGGGGCCAAGAGACCCAGTACTTC. The encoded protein is CASSVEGGQETQYF. The chain recombines TRBV9 with TRBJ2-5; perhaps TRBD1 as D (6 bases). The length of the CDR3 is 14 residues. Trimming removed 0 bases from V and 1 base from J, with 7 bases in between. Germline values: CDR1 SGDLS, CDR2 YYNGEE.

The J gene is TRBJ1-2, the V gene TRBV7-2; no reliable D call. With 1 base removed from V and 1 base from J, the gap between germline ends came to 4 bases. The CDR3 consists of 13 residues. Germline V gene sequence: CDR1 SGHTA, CDR2 FQGNSA. CDR3 DNA: TGTGCCAGCAGCTTAGACAATAACTATGGCTACACCTTC. Residues: CASSLDNNYGYTF. The whole variable domain, filled in from reference TRBV7-2 and TRBJ1-2, reads GAGVSQSPSNKVTEKGKDVELRCDPISGHTALYWYRQSLGQGLEFLIYFQGNSAPDKSGLPSDRFSAERTGGSVSTLTIQRTQQEDSAVYLCASSLDNNYGYTFGSGTRLTVV.

The genes are TRBV19 and TRBJ1-5; TRBD1 aligns across 10 bases. Germline CDR1 LNHDA, CDR2 SQIVND (reference sequence). The length of the CDR3 is 15 residues. Germline trimming cut 1 base from V and 4 bases from J; bases unmatched to any gene: 1. CDR3 residues: CASSIGGQGNQPQHF. DNA for the CDR3: TGTGCCAGTAGTATAGGGGGACAGGGGAATCAGCCCCAGCATTTT.

This chain's CDR3 is CASSPGGAGSSYNEQFF. DNA of the CDR3: TGTGCCAGCAGCCCAGGTGGGGCGGGGAGCTCCTACAATGAGCAGTTCTTC. V usage is TRBV7-9 and J usage is TRBJ2-1; TRBD2 is a possible D gene (6 bases). Germline V gene sequence: CDR1 SEHNR, CDR2 FQNEAQ (reference sequence). This CDR3 is built from 17 residues. With 5 bases removed from V and 0 bases from J, the gap between germline ends came to 17 bases. Full variable domain (missing parts from reference TRBV7-9 and TRBJ2-1): DTGVSQNPRHKITKRGQNVTFRCDPISEHNRLYWYRQTLGQGPEFLTYFQNEAQLEKSRLLSDRFSAERPKGSFSTLEIQRTEQGDSAMYLCASSPGGAGSSYNEQFFGPGTRLTVL.

To note about this clone: This likely reflects a read error, since a far larger clone is one base away. Other DNA variants within this sample encode the same CDR3. This chain links TRBV13 with TRBJ2-3; 7 positions match TRBD1. Germline trimming cut 6 bases from V and 3 bases from J; bases unmatched to any gene: 12. Per germline, CDR1 PRHDT and CDR2 FYEKMQ (reference sequence). This CDR3 has 16 residues. CDR3 DNA: TGTGCCAGCAGTTTAAACAGGGGTATCGGAACAGATACGCAGTATTTT. Protein product: CASSLNRGIGTDTQYF.

The rearrangement joins TRBV9 to TRBJ2-1; D is unclear. V was shortened by 2 bases and J by 8 bases, with 17 bases between the two germline ends. CDR1 and CDR2 (germline): SGDLS, YYNGEE. The CDR3 runs to 15 residues. CDR3 bases: TGTGCCAGCAGCGTCGCGTCTACCCGGGCCCATGAGCAGTTCTTC. It translates to CASSVASTRAHEQFF.

This clone has more than one count but fewer than ten. The rearrangement uses TRBV9 and TRBJ2-7; 8 bases align to TRBD1. V dropped 2 bases and J dropped 2; count of bases not matched to a gene: 3. The CDR3 extends over 14 amino acids. Germline CDR1 SGDLS, CDR2 YYNGEE. The CDR3, as DNA: TGTGCCAGCAGCGTCGGACAGGGCGCCTACGAGCAGTACTTC. This gives the protein CASSVGQGAYEQYF.

The V call is TRBV28, the J call TRBJ1-3; TRBD1 might be the D (5 bases). V lost 2 bases and J 4 bases, leaving 15 bases between the germline ends. CDR1 is MDHEN, CDR2 SYDVKM, per germline. The CDR3 length is 16 residues. CDR3: CASSLPTGREGNTIYF. CDR3 in DNA: TGTGCCAGCAGTTTACCCACGGGCAGGGAAGGAAACACCATATATTTT.

The gene calls are TRBV6-4 and TRBJ2-7, with 7 positions matching TRBD1. Trimming cost V 0 bases and J 1 base; bases outside gene matches: 6. Germline V gene sequence: CDR1 MRHNA, CDR2 SNTAGT. The CDR3 runs 16 residues. The CDR3 spells CASSDSRTGVSYEQYF. The DNA of the CDR3 is TGTGCCAGCAGTGACTCGAGGACAGGCGTTTCCTACGAGCAGTACTTC.

The chain has TRBV19 and TRBJ1-5; D gene uncertain. Trimming cost V 7 bases and J 0 bases, with 10 bases left between them. The germline gives CDR1 LNHDA, CDR2 SQIVND (reference sequence). This CDR3 has 14 residues. The CDR3 region has the DNA TGTGCCAGTACTGAACATTATAGCAATCAGCCCCAGCATTTT. Its protein is CASTEHYSNQPQHF.